Shown below are 8 T cell receptor beta chains from a single sample sequenced in a study of blood T cell repertoires in COVID-19. Assay used: immunoSEQ multiplex PCR; TCRdb lists only in-frame clones, some missing. The sample consists of roughly 140,000 clones, approximately 85% of them appearing once. The specimen was peripheral blood. The receptors stem from a woman of 80 years or more with acute or convalescent COVID-19.

V usage is TRBV7-2 and J usage is TRBJ1-1; D is undetermined. The CDR3 is made up of 13 amino acids. Trimming removed 5 bases from V and 3 bases from J, with 10 bases in between. Per the germline V gene, CDR1 is SGHTA and CDR2 is FQGNSA. The DNA for the CDR3 is TGTGCCAGCAGCCTTACAGTGGACACTGAAGCTTTCTTT. This codes for CASSLTVDTEAFF.

This clone occurred a few times. V usage is TRBV5-1 and J usage is TRBJ2-7, with 8 nucleotides matching TRBD2. Per germline, CDR1 SGHRS and CDR2 YFSETQ. The CDR3 consists of 15 residues. The trim removed 2 bases at V and 2 bases at J, leaving 6 bases unmatched. This CDR3 reads CASSLHPGLAYEQYF. For the CDR3, the DNA is TGCGCCAGCAGCTTACATCCGGGACTAGCCTACGAGCAGTACTTC.

This clone was detected only a few times. This chain connects TRBV27 to TRBJ1-2; D unclear. V dropped 6 bases and J dropped 4 bases, with 12 bases sitting between them. Germline V lookup: CDR1 MNHEY, CDR2 SMNVEV (reference sequence). This CDR3 is 13 amino acids long. The CDR3 sequence is CASSSDWGYGYTF. In DNA form, the CDR3 reads TGTGCCAGCAGCTCGGACTGGGGCTATGGCTACACCTTC.

This chain uses TRBV6-5 with TRBJ2-7; TRBD2 is a possible D gene (5 bases). V shed 5 bases and J shed 2 bases, with 16 bases lying between them. CDR1 and CDR2 from the germline V gene are MNHEY and SVGAGI. The CDR3 covers 15 residues. This chain's CDR3 is CASSPNAGRTYEQYF. The CDR3 DNA follows: TGTGCCAGCAGTCCCAATGCGGGCAGAACCTACGAGCAGTACTTC.

The rearrangement uses TRBV30 and TRBJ2-7; weak D call: TRBD1 (6 bases). V shed 2 bases and J shed 3 bases, with 8 bases lying between them. The CDR3 extends over 12 amino acids. Germline loops: CDR1 GTSNPN, CDR2 SVGIG (reference sequence). The CDR3 spells CAWSTGFYEQYF. The CDR3 coding sequence is TGTGCCTGGAGTACAGGGTTCTACGAGCAGTACTTC.

The rearrangement uses TRBV4-1 and TRBJ1-3, with 10 bases lining up with TRBD1. Per germline, CDR1 MGHRA and CDR2 YSYEKL. This CDR3 region has 15 residues. V gave up 3 bases and J gave up 4 bases; unmatched junction bases: 3. CDR3 sequence reads: CASSQDRGYGNTIYF. DNA of the CDR3: TGCGCCAGCAGCCAGGACAGGGGGTACGGAAACACCATATATTTT.

This chain uses TRBV28 with TRBJ1-2; 9 bases are a match to TRBD1. The CDR3 sequence is 15 residues long. From germline, CDR1 is MDHEN and CDR2 SYDVKM. V gave up 4 bases and J gave up 7 bases; unmatched junction bases: 10. CDR3 nucleotide sequence: TGTGCCAGCAGTTCCGAAGCACAGGGGGCTCGTGGCTACACCTTC. Its protein product is CASSSEAQGARGYTF.

The chain links TRBV7-2 to TRBJ1-5; D unresolved. This CDR3 has 18 residues. The V gene lost 1 base and the J gene lost 0 bases, with 16 bases spanning the gap. Germline loops: CDR1 SGHTA, CDR2 FQGNSA. This chain's CDR3 is CASSLEHFRGGSNQPQHF. CDR3 bases: TGTGCCAGCAGCTTAGAGCATTTTCGGGGAGGTAGCAATCAGCCCCAGCATTTT.